This T cell receptor (beta chain) was captured by sequencing in a study of T cells after yellow fever vaccination. Overall study: Preparation of fractions with low cell numbers was performed using SMART-Seq v4 Ultra Low Input.

The CDR3 has 13 amino acids. Germline loops: CDR1 GTSNPN, CDR2 SVGIG (reference sequence). This clonotype was recorded many times. TCRdb fed the 5' RACE reads into MiXCR, producing one record per CDR3 protein. The sample contains about 110,000 distinct CDR3 sequences, around 8% of which appear only once. The chain employs TRBV30 and TRBJ2-2; D could derive from TRBD1 or TRBD2 (6 bases each). Sequencing was performed on CD8+ T cells sorted from PBMCs, taken 45 days after the yellow fever booster vaccination. The receptor's source is a man younger than 40 who received the YFV17D yellow fever vaccine. The CDR3 DNA is TGTGCAGACAGGCGGGAGAACACCGGGGAGCTGTTTTTT. Translation: CADRRENTGELFF. The whole variable domain, filled in from reference TRBV30 and TRBJ2-2, reads SQTIHQWPATLVQPVGSPLSLECTVEGTSNPNLYWYRQAAGRGLQLLFYSVGIGQISSEVPQNLSASRPQDRQFILSSKKLLLSDSGFYLCADRRENTGELFFGEGSRLTVL.